These 15 T cell receptor beta chains share one sample of origin, sequenced in a study of T cell clonotyping in hematopoietic cell transplantation. Only in-frame clones appear in the TCRdb table, and some are missing; sequencing was by immunoSEQ multiplex PCR. Found here are 65,000 to 75,000 clones, 94% of them singletons; the top ten hold about 1.5%. Sequencing was performed on peripheral blood mononuclear cells. The receptors stem from a man aged 45-65 years in good health. Some clones in this sample may be carry-over from other donors' samples.

As DNA, the CDR3 is TGCAGCGTGAGGGACCACACAGATACGCAGTATTTT. Its protein is CSVRDHTDTQYF. This sequence joins TRBV29-1 and TRBJ2-3; TRBD1 or TRBD2 may be the D gene (5 bases each). Trimming pared 6 bases from V and 2 bases from J, leaving 9 bases between. Germline-derived CDR1 and CDR2 are SQVTM and ANQGSEA. CDR3 length: 12 residues.

This chain uses TRBV30 with TRBJ2-7; D uncertain. The CDR3 has 13 residues. Trimming took off 3 bases at V and 3 bases at J, with 12 bases between the two ends. Germline V lookup: CDR1 GTSNPN, CDR2 SVGIG (reference sequence). The CDR3 bases are TGTGCCTGGAGCGCCCAACTACACTACGAGCAGTACTTC. Residues: CAWSAQLHYEQYF.

V gene TRBV5-1 combines with J gene TRBJ2-2; D is possibly TRBD2 (5 bases). Germline V gene data show CDR1 as SGHRS and CDR2 as YFSETQ. The CDR3 consists of 15 residues. The V gene lost 6 bases and the J gene lost 3 bases, with 15 bases spanning the gap. CDR3 nucleotide sequence: TGCGCCAGCAACCCGTTTGGAGGACACACCGGGGAGCTGTTTTTT. It yields the protein CASNPFGGHTGELFF.

The chain employs TRBV28 and TRBJ2-7; 8 nucleotides match TRBD1. Germline trimming cut 6 bases from V and 5 bases from J; bases unmatched to any gene: 15. CDR1 is MDHEN, CDR2 SYDVKM, per germline. The CDR3 spans 16 residues. The CDR3, as DNA: TGTGCCAGCAGGTTAACACCAACCAACAGGGGGGACGAGCAGTACTTC. This gives the protein CASRLTPTNRGDEQYF.

This clone was seen a handful of times. The V and J genes are TRBV9 and TRBJ1-3; 7 bases agree with TRBD1. With V trimmed by 3 bases and J by 3 bases, 3 bases remained unmatched. Germline V gene data show CDR1 as SGDLS and CDR2 as YYNGEE. The CDR3 is 14 residues long. CDR3 protein: CASSAWDSGNTIYF. The CDR3 DNA sequence: TGTGCCAGCAGCGCGTGGGACAGTGGAAACACCATATATTTT.

This chain uses TRBV11-3 with TRBJ2-4; the match to TRBD1 covers 9 bases. The germline gives CDR1 SGHNT, CDR2 YENEEA. CDR3 length: 16 amino acids. Trimming cost V 5 bases and J 4 bases; bases outside gene matches: 9. CDR3: CASSGRDREGKNIQYF. The CDR3 nucleotides read TGTGCCAGCAGCGGCCGGGACAGGGAAGGTAAAAACATTCAGTACTTC.

The chain uses TRBV27 and TRBJ2-3, with D unclear. Deletions cut 1 base from V and 0 bases from J, with 8 bases between. Per the germline V gene, CDR1 is MNHEY and CDR2 is SMNVEV (reference sequence). The CDR3 length is 15 residues. CDR3 sequence: CASSLYFGSTDTQYF. CDR3 DNA: TGTGCCAGCAGTTTATACTTCGGGAGCACAGATACGCAGTATTTT.

The gene calls are TRBV7-6 and TRBJ2-5, with 11 bases lining up with TRBD2. CDR1 is SGHVS, CDR2 FNYEAQ, per germline. The CDR3 sequence is 15 residues long. Germline trimming cut 5 bases from V and 1 base from J; bases unmatched to any gene: 3. CDR3 amino acids: CASSLGTSGQETQYF. Here the CDR3 DNA reads TGTGCCAGCAGCCTCGGGACTAGCGGCCAAGAGACCCAGTACTTC.

This chain links TRBV28 with TRBJ1-2; D not resolved. Germline CDR1 is MDHEN and CDR2 is SYDVKM. The CDR3 has 13 residues. V lost 2 bases and J lost 3, with 7 bases in between. The CDR3 is CASSLGGHYGYTF. The CDR3 DNA reads TGTGCCAGCAGTTTAGGCGGACACTATGGCTACACCTTC.

This chain uses TRBV27 with TRBJ2-5, with D possibly matching TRBD2 (5 bases). The CDR3 consists of 15 residues. V lost 0 bases, J lost 2 bases, and 10 bases lay in between. Germline CDR1 reads MNHEY; CDR2 reads SMNVEV (reference sequence). The DNA of the CDR3 is TGTGCCAGCAGTTTATCGATCGACTATCAAGAGACCCAGTACTTC. Amino acid sequence: CASSLSIDYQETQYF.

The chain uses TRBV21-1 and TRBJ2-7. TRBV21-1 is a documented pseudogene. The CDR3 is made up of 15 amino acids. The CDR3 sequence is CASSKMGRERYEQYF. The CDR3 DNA follows: TGTGCCAGCAGCAAAATGGGCAGGGAGAGGTACGAGCAGTACTTC.

This rearrangement joins TRBV2 to TRBJ1-2; the D is unclear. The CDR3 covers 12 residues. With 1 base removed from V and 8 bases from J, the gap between germline ends came to 8 bases. Germline values: CDR1 SNHLY, CDR2 FYNNEI. In DNA form, the CDR3 reads TGTGCCAGCAGTGAAGGGGAGTCGGGCTACACCTTC. This sequence encodes CASSEGESGYTF.

This chain joins TRBV2 and TRBJ2-3; weak D call: TRBD1 (5 bases). The V gene lost 3 bases and the J gene lost 9 bases, with 16 bases spanning the gap. Germline V lookup: CDR1 SNHLY, CDR2 FYNNEI. CDR3 length equals 14 residues. CDR3 loop: CASSDVMGPGTQYF. In nucleotides, the CDR3 is TGTGCCAGCAGTGACGTGATGGGCCCAGGGACGCAGTATTTT.

The CDR3 spells CSVGGLYGYTF. CDR3 coding DNA: TGCAGCGTAGGGGGCCTCTATGGCTACACCTTC. The rearrangement uses TRBV29-1 and TRBJ1-2, with TRBD1 matching over 7 bases. The junction had 2 bases not matched to a gene; V was cut back by 6 bases and J by 4 bases. This CDR3 has 11 amino acids. Per the germline V gene, CDR1 is SQVTM and CDR2 is ANQGSEA.

This rearrangement joins TRBV2 to TRBJ1-5, with TRBD1 matching over 8 bases. This CDR3 is built from 17 residues. With 4 bases clipped from V and 2 bases from J, the junction kept 10 bases outside the gene matches. Germline values: CDR1 SNHLY, CDR2 FYNNEI. The CDR3 nucleotides read TGTGCCAGCAGTGGGACAGGGTCTTTTATGGGCAATCAGCCCCAGCATTTT. Its translation: CASSGTGSFMGNQPQHF.